Included here is one TCR beta chain sequence, with context. This record comes from a study of shared clonotypes between healthy human individuals. CDR1 is SGHVS and CDR2 is FNYEAQ in the germline V gene. With 1 base removed from V and 1 base from J, the gap between germline ends came to 10 bases. The CDR3 has 16 residues. This table comes from immunoSEQ multiplex PCR, and its TCRdb copy is limited to in-frame clones, with some not included. This sample has millions of clones, with 90% to 95% found just once. The TCR was taken from a man aged 18 to 29 in good health. The V and J genes are TRBV7-6 and TRBJ2-2; D is possibly TRBD1 (5 bases). Material: naive CD4+ T cells sorted from blood. Noted subset: CD45RA+ positively selected. CDR3 nucleotide sequence: TGTGCCAGCAGCTTAGGACATCAGGGGAACACCGGGGAGCTGTTTTTT. Its translation: CASSLGHQGNTGELFF.